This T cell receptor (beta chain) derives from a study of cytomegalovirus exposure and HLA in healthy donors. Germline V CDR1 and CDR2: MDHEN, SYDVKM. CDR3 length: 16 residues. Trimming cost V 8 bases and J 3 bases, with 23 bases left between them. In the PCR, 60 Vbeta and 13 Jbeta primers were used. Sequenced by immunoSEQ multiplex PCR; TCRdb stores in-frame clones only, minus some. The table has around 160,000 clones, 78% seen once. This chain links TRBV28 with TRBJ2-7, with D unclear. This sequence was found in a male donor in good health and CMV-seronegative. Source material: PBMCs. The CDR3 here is CASGESVTGPIYEQYF. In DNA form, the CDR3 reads TGTGCCAGCGGAGAGTCCGTTACGGGTCCTATCTACGAGCAGTACTTC.